Following are 6 T cell receptor beta chains from one sample sequenced in a study of CD8 T cells in Susac syndrome. Reverse transcription of 0.5 to 1 ug RNA was performed with random hexamers. MiXCR, run by TCRdb on the immunoSEQ multiplex PCR reads, gives a single entry per CDR3 protein. The sample lists about 200,000 distinct CDR3 sequences; around nine tenths were seen once. Input material: CD4+ T cells from PBMCs. The receptor set was obtained from a human donor with Susac syndrome.

V and J are TRBV29-1 and TRBJ1-3, with 7 bases aligning to TRBD1. V was clipped by 5 bases and J by 1 base; unmatched bases: 2. The germline V gene has CDR1 SQVTM and CDR2 ANQGSEA. CDR3 length: 13 residues. This CDR3 is CSVMGQSGNTIYF. In DNA, the CDR3 is TGCAGCGTTATGGGACAGTCTGGAAACACCATATATTTT.

CDR3 sequence: CASSPGSAYGYTF. Written as DNA, the CDR3 is TGCGCCAGCAGCCCCGGGTCTGCGTATGGCTACACCTTC. V is TRBV5-1 and J is TRBJ1-2; D remains ambiguous. Per the germline V gene, CDR1 is SGHRS and CDR2 is YFSETQ. Trimming shortened V by 4 bases and J by 5 bases, and 12 bases separated the two germline ends. The CDR3 is 13 residues long.

V usage is TRBV6-5 and J usage is TRBJ1-4, with a weak D call TRBD1 (5 bases). CDR1 and CDR2 (germline): MNHEY, SVGAGI. This CDR3 region has 14 residues. V dropped 4 bases and J dropped 8 bases, with 14 bases sitting between them. The CDR3 nucleotides read TGTGCCAGCAGTTCCCGGGAGGGACCGGAAAAACTGTTTTTT. Its translation is CASSSREGPEKLFF.

The V gene is TRBV7-3, the J gene TRBJ2-2; possibly TRBD1 or TRBD2 for D (5 bases each). This CDR3 has 15 residues. CDR1 and CDR2 (germline): SGHTA, FQGTGA. Trimming removed 5 bases from V and 5 bases from J, with 15 bases in between. The CDR3 sequence is CASSLLGWGTGELFF. CDR3 sequence (DNA): TGTGCCAGCAGCCTGTTAGGTTGGGGGACCGGGGAGCTGTTTTTT.

The chain recombines TRBV5-4 with TRBJ1-1, with 8 bases aligning to TRBD1. Germline V lookup: CDR1 SGHNT, CDR2 YYREEE (reference sequence). The CDR3 runs 13 residues. The V gene end was trimmed by 2 bases and the J gene end by 4 bases; junction bases not matched to a gene: 1. As DNA, the CDR3 is TGTGCCAGCAGCTTTACAGGGGGCACTGAAGCTTTCTTT. This encodes CASSFTGGTEAFF.

This clonotype was recorded only once. The V and J genes are TRBV4-1 and TRBJ1-1; the D gene is possibly TRBD1 (6 bases). V dropped 3 bases and J dropped 4 bases, with 15 bases sitting between them. The CDR3 is 15 residues long. Germline V lookup: CDR1 MGHRA, CDR2 YSYEKL. CDR3 in DNA: TGCGCCAGCAGCCATTTCCTCAGGGGAGGCACTGAAGCTTTCTTT. Protein: CASSHFLRGGTEAFF.